This TCR beta chain was identified in a study of shared clonotypes between healthy human individuals. Some clones are missing from TCRdb's copy, which holds only in-frame ones; the method was immunoSEQ multiplex PCR. The table records a few million clones, roughly 93% of them present only once. Remarks on this clone: Its antigen is not identified.

Study conclusions and caveats: What naive subsets generally showed was a larger estimated richness than memory subsets showed.

The donors, all of them Caucasian adults, lived in Nashville, Tennessee. Sequencing was done on a sample of naive CD4+ T cells from PBMCs. As for subset: CD45RA+ positively selected. This TCR was sampled from a man younger than 35 in good health. Some clones in this sample may be carry-over from other donors' samples.

The CDR3 is CASSEGTSGITVHPYF. In nucleotides, the CDR3 is TGTGCCAGCAGTGAGGGGACTAGCGGGATCACCGTTCATCCGTATTTT. The J gene is TRBJ2-3, the V gene TRBV2, with 13 nucleotides matching TRBD2. Germline CDR1 SNHLY, CDR2 FYNNEI. CDR3 length: 16 residues. After removal of 3 bases from V and 14 bases from J, the junction contained 14 bases not matched to a gene.